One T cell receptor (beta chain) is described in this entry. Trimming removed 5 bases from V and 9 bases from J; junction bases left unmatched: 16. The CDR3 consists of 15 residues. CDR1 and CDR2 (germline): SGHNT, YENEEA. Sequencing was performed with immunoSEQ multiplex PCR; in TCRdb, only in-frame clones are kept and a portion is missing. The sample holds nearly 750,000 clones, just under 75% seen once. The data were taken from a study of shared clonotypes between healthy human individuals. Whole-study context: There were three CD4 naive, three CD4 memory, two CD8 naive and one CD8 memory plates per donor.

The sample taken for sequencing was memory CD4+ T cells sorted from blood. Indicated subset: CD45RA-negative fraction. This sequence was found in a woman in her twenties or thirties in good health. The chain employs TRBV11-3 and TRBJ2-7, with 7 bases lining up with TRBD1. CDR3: CASSTPGQTSGGQYF. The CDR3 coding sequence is TGTGCCAGCAGCACACCGGGACAGACTTCAGGTGGGCAGTACTTC.